A selection of T cell receptor beta chains follows, all from one sample in a study of T-cell reconstitution after alpha-beta-depleted transplantation in children. Using its own MiXCR run on the PCR reads, TCRdb lists one record per CDR3 protein. Found here are over 15,000 distinct CDR3 sequences, 10% to 15% of them singletons; the top ten hold 35%. The sample in question was PBMCs, mostly from graft donor cells, obtained 60 days after TCRalphabeta/CD19-depleted stem cell transplant. Receptors originate from a female patient between 2 and 15 years old who had a stem cell transplant for congenital amegakaryocytic thrombocytopenia, so the T cells may come from the graft donor. Both conserved end residues are part of each CDR3. The D gene is left open where the match is weak. Clone sizes are given selectively: once, few, many, or a class where the clone is expanded.

CDR3aa	CDR3nt	j_gene	d_gene	abundance	v_gene
CSVESRRPGDTYEQYF	TGCAGCGTTGAAAGTAGAAGACCGGGGGATACCTACGAGCAGTACTTC	TRBJ2-7	.	many	TRBV29-1
CCALASYSGVGHNEQFF	TGCTGTGCGTTGGCTTCTTATAGCGGGGTCGGCCACAATGAGCAGTTCTTC	TRBJ2-1	TRBD2	many	TRBV20-1
CSAQGVTNEKLFF	TGCAGTGCCCAGGGGGTTACTAATGAAAAACTGTTTTTT	TRBJ1-4	TRBD1	many	TRBV20-1
CATSRILGTTYEQYF	TGTGCCACCAGCAGAATTCTCGGGACAACCTACGAGCAGTACTTC	TRBJ2-7	.	many	TRBV15
CSVRGGNTEAFF	TGCAGCGTCAGAGGCGGAAACACTGAAGCTTTCTTT	TRBJ1-1	.	many	TRBV29-1
CAISGGGQGIDTQYF	TGTGCCATCAGTGGCGGAGGACAGGGGATAGATACGCAGTATTTT	TRBJ2-3	TRBD1	many	TRBV10-3
CASRPPTGANVLTF	TGTGCCAGCAGACCACCCACTGGGGCCAACGTCCTGACTTTC	TRBJ2-6	.	many	TRBV12-3/TRBV12-4
CASSLVGDEQYF	TGTGCCAGCAGCTTAGTAGGGGACGAGCAGTACTTC	TRBJ2-7	.	many	TRBV7-9
CASSLWGGSFPPSEAFF	TGTGCCAGCAGTTTATGGGGGGGAAGTTTTCCCCCTAGTGAAGCTTTCTTT	TRBJ1-1	.	few	TRBV28
CATRAPANVLTF	TGTGCCACTCGTGCTCCGGCCAACGTCCTGACTTTC	TRBJ2-6	.	many	TRBV10-3
CASSRTGRGETQYF	TGCGCCAGCAGCCGGACGGGGCGAGGGGAGACCCAGTACTTC	TRBJ2-5	.	many	TRBV5-1
CASSSPSGAIHNEQFF	TGCGCCAGCAGCTCCCCTAGCGGGGCTATTCACAATGAGCAGTTCTTC	TRBJ2-1	TRBD2	many	TRBV5-1
CATSNGGGYGYTF	TGTGCCACCAGCAATGGAGGAGGGTATGGCTACACCTTC	TRBJ1-2	.	many	TRBV15
CAISERHQETQYF	TGTGCCATCAGTGAGCGCCACCAAGAGACCCAGTACTTC	TRBJ2-5	.	many	TRBV10-3
CASSLGLQRGTDTQYF	TGTGCCAGCAGCTTAGGACTCCAAAGGGGAACAGATACGCAGTATTTT	TRBJ2-3	.	many	TRBV7-2
CASSLDGFHSNQPQHF	TGTGCCAGCAGCTTAGATGGATTCCATAGCAATCAGCCCCAGCATTTT	TRBJ1-5	.	.	TRBV11-3
CASRQTGTDTQYF	TGTGCCAGCAGACAAACAGGGACAGATACGCAGTATTTT	TRBJ2-3	.	many	TRBV6-5
CASSLEGGRAAYNEQFF	TGTGCCAGCAGCTTAGAAGGCGGGAGGGCCGCCTACAATGAGCAGTTCTTC	TRBJ2-1	TRBD2	.	TRBV7-6
CASSYLAEGQYNEQFF	TGTGCCAGCAGTTACTTGGCTGAGGGACAGTACAATGAGCAGTTCTTC	TRBJ2-1	TRBD1	many	TRBV6-2/TRBV6-3
CSAGTGGTDTQYF	TGCAGTGCTGGGACAGGGGGCACAGATACGCAGTATTTT	TRBJ2-3	TRBD1	many	TRBV20-1
CASNQLVPQETQYF	TGCGCCAGCAACCAACTAGTGCCCCAAGAGACCCAGTACTTC	TRBJ2-5	.	many	TRBV5-1
CASSRVGGGRGFTEAFF	TGTGCCAGCAGCCGAGTGGGCGGGGGCCGGGGGTTCACTGAAGCTTTCTTT	TRBJ1-1	.	many	TRBV5-6